This is a list of T cell receptor beta chains from one sample in a study of cytomegalovirus exposure and HLA in healthy donors. Assay: immunoSEQ multiplex PCR; the TCRdb copy retains only in-frame clones and omits some. The sample has under 80,000 clones, approximately 88% seen once; the top ten hold 0.95% to 1.5%. The sequenced sample consisted of PBMCs. The receptors here all came from a woman aged 18-29 years in good health and CMV-seronegative. Each CDR3 is given with its conserved first and last residue. The D gene is left open where the match is weak. Size tells how often a clone was seen (once, few, many) or the class of an expanded clone, and some rows leave it out.

j_call d_call v_call clone_size cdr3_nt cdr3_aa
TRBJ2-3 TRBD2 TRBV6-4 many TGTGCCAGCAGTGACGGGACTAGCGGGGCAGATACGCAGTATTTT CASSDGTSGADTQYF
TRBJ2-7 TRBD1 TRBV19 few TGTGCCAGTAGTGGATCCGGGACAGGGAGGTACGAGCAGTACTTC CASSGSGTGRYEQYF
TRBJ2-5 - TRBV5-4 once TGTGCCAGCAGCTTGCAGCAAGAGACCCAGTACTTC CASSLQQETQYF
TRBJ1-3 TRBD1 TRBV7-6 - TGTGCCAGCAGCTCGGGGACAGAGCGAAACACCATATATTTT CASSSGTERNTIYF
TRBJ1-2 - TRBV20-1 once TGCAGTGCTAGCCAGGGCTATGGCTACACCTTC CSASQGYGYTF
TRBJ1-2 - TRBV7-2 - TGTGCCAGCAGCTTAGAGGCGGTTGTCTATGGCTACACCTTC CASSLEAVVYGYTF
TRBJ2-1 TRBD2 TRBV28 once TGTGCCAGCAGAGGACTAGCGGGCTACAATGAGCAGTTCTTC CASRGLAGYNEQFF
TRBJ1-1 - TRBV2 - TGTGCCACCAACCTACTAAACACTGAAGCTTTCTTT CATNLLNTEAFF
TRBJ2-7 TRBD2 TRBV4-1 - TGCGCCAGCAGACCCGGACTAGCCATAGCGAGTGAGCAGTACTTC CASRPGLAIASEQYF
TRBJ1-3 - TRBV5-4 - TGTGCCAGCGTACAGGGTCAGGGGATGACTGGAAACACCATATATTTT CASVQGQGMTGNTIYF
TRBJ2-7 - TRBV27 - TGTGCCAGCAGTCCCCACTCGAGCGGGTGGACCTACGAGCAGTACTTC CASSPHSSGWTYEQYF
TRBJ1-2 TRBD1 TRBV7-8 - TGTGCCAGCAGCCCGACGTATGACAGGGGACATGGCTACACCTTC CASSPTYDRGHGYTF
TRBJ2-1 TRBD2 TRBV11-2 - TGTGCCAGCAGCTCCGCCCGACTACTAGCGGGTCGGTCCTACAATGAGCAGTTCTTC CASSSARLLAGRSYNEQFF
TRBJ2-5 - TRBV7-2 - TGTGCCAGCAGCTTAGGAGGGATCCAAGAGACCCAGTACTTC CASSLGGIQETQYF
TRBJ2-2 TRBD1 TRBV7-8 - TGTGCCCAAACCGGGACAGCCCACACCGGGGAGCTGTTTTTT CAQTGTAHTGELFF
TRBJ1-2 TRBD1 TRBV6-1 - TGTGCCAGCATTAGACAGGGGGCGGTTGGCTACACCTTC CASIRQGAVGYTF
TRBJ1-2 - TRBV28 - TGTGCCAGCATCGGTGGCGGGATAGGGGTTAGTGGCTACACCTTC CASIGGGIGVSGYTF
TRBJ2-2 TRBD2 TRBV2 - TGTGCCAGCCGCGATAGCGGGCCGAACACCGGGGAGCTGTTTTTT CASRDSGPNTGELFF
TRBJ2-7 - TRBV5-1 once TGCGCCAGCAGCCTCTCGGGTGGTTACGAGCAGTACTTC CASSLSGGYEQYF
TRBJ2-7 TRBD2 TRBV15 - TGTGCCACCAGCAGAGTTACTAGCGGATCCTACGAGCAGTACTTC CATSRVTSGSYEQYF
TRBJ2-1 - TRBV11-3 - TGTGCCAGCAGCTTAACTGCTTTTCAAGAGCAGTTCTTC CASSLTAFQEQFF
TRBJ2-7 - TRBV7-2 - TGTGCCAGCAGCTTAGGGGGGCTCGGCTACGAGCAGTACTTC CASSLGGLGYEQYF
TRBJ1-4 - TRBV6-1 - TGTGCCAGCAGTAGAGCAGAAAGTCCGGGTGAAAAACTGTTTTTT CASSRAESPGEKLFF
TRBJ2-7 TRBD1 TRBV4-1 once TGCGCCAGCAGCCAAGATATTCCGCCGGGACAGGGCTACGAGCAGTACTTC CASSQDIPPGQGYEQYF
TRBJ2-7 - TRBV5-1 once TGCGCCAGCAGCTTGGTTACAGGCCTTGACTACGAGCAGTACTTC CASSLVTGLDYEQYF
TRBJ1-1 - TRBV5-4 - TGTGCCAGCAGCTTGCTGGGGGGAGAGGGGGAAGCTTTCTTT CASSLLGGEGEAFF
TRBJ1-1 - TRBV5-1 - TGCGCCAGCAGGGTACAGGGATTTGCCACTGAAGCTTTCTTT CASRVQGFATEAFF
TRBJ2-5 TRBD1 TRBV11-2 - TGTGCCAGCAGCTCCGGGACAGGGCGTGGGGAGACCCAGTACTTC CASSSGTGRGETQYF
TRBJ1-1 TRBD1 TRBV27 - TGTGCCAGCAGTTCCAGACAGGGAGTCAGGAACACTGAAGCTTTCTTT CASSSRQGVRNTEAFF
TRBJ2-1 TRBD1 TRBV5-1 - TGCGCCAGCAGCTTGGGACAGGGCTACAATGAGCAGTTCTTC CASSLGQGYNEQFF
TRBJ1-2 TRBD1 TRBV19 - TGTGCCAGTAGTGGGGCCGTGGGACAGACCTATGGCTACACCTTC CASSGAVGQTYGYTF